This T cell receptor beta chain was sequenced for a study of blood T cell repertoires in COVID-19. V was cut by 4 bases and J by 2 bases, with 16 bases left in between. The germline V gene has CDR1 SGHTA and CDR2 FQGTGA. The CDR3 spans 16 residues. Participants classified as exposed had met a COVID-19 case within 2 weeks before study entry. Sequenced by immunoSEQ multiplex PCR; TCRdb stores in-frame clones only, minus some. The data show about 350,000 clones, with 88% seen just once and about 0.94% held by the top ten. V gene TRBV7-3 combines with J gene TRBJ2-3, with D possibly TRBD1 on 6 matching bases. This TCR derives from a young woman who had been exposed to COVID-19. Input material: PBMCs or T cells enriched from blood (not recorded which). This CDR3 is CASSSRDNYPTDTQYF. The CDR3 DNA sequence: TGTGCCAGCAGCTCCCGGGACAACTACCCCACAGATACGCAGTATTTT.